This T cell receptor beta chain was identified during a study of blood T cells in healthy people across ages. Then a second PCR, running roughly 7 to 12 cycles, was carried out with a sample-barcoded 5' primer and a J-beta primer mix. Every cDNA molecule carried a tag from a template-switch adaptor bearing 12 random nucleotides. TCRdb reprocessed the 5' RACE reads via MiXCR and lists one record per CDR3 protein. The table lists roughly 700,000 distinct CDR3 sequences, around 25% of them singletons, with under 9.5% in the top ten. As for this clonotype: Antigen specificity is unknown.

Study observations and caveats: Diversity estimated from one million T cells was considered an underestimate.

Trimming stripped 5 bases from V and 1 base from J, with 11 bases between. CDR3 length: 13 residues. Germline V gives CDR1 SQVTM, CDR2 ANQGSEA. The same data also went into a second study, on T cells of mothers and their children. That study adds: The study found slightly higher but non-significant overlap in related versus unrelated mother-child pairs. No clone of persistent microchimeric T cells was detected.

The chain recombines TRBV29-1 with TRBJ2-5; no reliable D call. Sequenced: blood. This clonotype was obtained from a boy between 5 and 17 years old in good health. The CDR3: CSVYSPGQETQYF. CDR3 DNA sequence: TGCAGCGTTTACTCACCGGGCCAAGAGACCCAGTACTTC.